Presented here are 24 T cell receptor beta chains from one specimen sequenced in a study of T cell changes during pregnancy in multiple sclerosis. TCRdb's table, derived via immunoSEQ multiplex PCR, lists solely in-frame clones and lacks some. The table lists around 96,000 clones, around 93% of them singletons. Here the sequenced sample was peripheral blood, taken in the third trimester of pregnancy. These receptors all come from a female donor with multiple sclerosis, enrolled in a pregnancy study.

The chain has TRBV5-1 and TRBJ1-4, with D possibly TRBD1 on 5 matching bases. Trimming cost V 3 bases and J 8 bases, with 17 bases left between them. Germline V lookup: CDR1 SGHRS, CDR2 YFSETQ. This CDR3 has 15 amino acids. Here the CDR3 DNA reads TGCGCCAGCAGCTCCCTAGGAGGGGAACAGGAAAAACTGTTTTTT. As protein: CASSSLGGEQEKLFF.

This clone was detected once. The J gene is TRBJ2-2, the V gene TRBV2; TRBD1 aligns across 10 bases. CDR3 length: 16 residues. V shed 5 bases, J shed 6 bases, and the junction held 9 bases outside the gene matches. The V gene's germline CDR1 is SNHLY and CDR2 FYNNEI. CDR3 nucleotide sequence: TGTGCCAGCAGTCCTTGGGACAGGGGAGATGCCGGGGAGCTGTTTTTT. Residues: CASSPWDRGDAGELFF.

This clone has just one count. J is TRBJ1-1 and V is TRBV5-8, with TRBD1 identical over 7 bases. Trimming at V came to 0 bases and at J to 2 bases, leaving 4 bases not matched to a gene. The CDR3 is 15 residues long. The germline CDR1 and CDR2 sequences are SGHTS and YDEGEE. CDR3 bases: TGTGCCAGCAGCTTGGGGGACAGAAGAAACACTGAAGCTTTCTTT. Translation: CASSLGDRRNTEAFF.

J is TRBJ1-2 and V is TRBV30; D might be TRBD1 (5 bases). The CDR3 consists of 13 residues. The germline V gene encodes CDR1 GTSNPN and CDR2 SVGIG (reference sequence). The germline V and J ends were trimmed by 0 bases and 5 bases, with 10 bases remaining between them. CDR3 residues: CAWSVRQKYGYTF. The CDR3 coding sequence is TGTGCCTGGAGTGTACGACAGAAGTATGGCTACACCTTC.

This chain links TRBV12-5 with TRBJ2-1; 14 positions match TRBD2. The germline gives CDR1 LGHNT, CDR2 FRNRAP. The CDR3 consists of 19 residues. With V trimmed by 5 bases and J by 0 bases, 9 bases remained unmatched. The CDR3 loop reads CASGGKPGLAGGSYNEQFF. CDR3 nucleotides: TGTGCTAGTGGTGGAAAACCTGGACTAGCGGGAGGCTCCTACAATGAGCAGTTCTTC. The full variable domain, rest sourced from reference TRBV12-5 and TRBJ2-1, is DARVTQTPRHKVTEMGQEVTMRCQPILGHNTVFWYRQTMMQGLELLAYFRNRAPLDDSGMPKDRFSAEMPDATLATLKIQPSEPRDSAVYFCASGGKPGLAGGSYNEQFFGPGTRLTVL.

A single count supports this clone. This sequence joins TRBV6-6 and TRBJ1-2; 8 nucleotides align to TRBD1. CDR3 size: 15 residues. Germline CDR1 reads MNHNY; CDR2 reads SVGAGI (reference sequence). V lost 0 bases, J lost 3 bases, and 3 bases stayed unmatched. This CDR3 is CASSYSAGGYYGYTF. The CDR3, as DNA: TGTGCCAGCAGTTACTCGGCAGGGGGCTACTATGGCTACACCTTC.

The J gene is TRBJ2-1, the V gene TRBV5-1; 7 bases line up with TRBD2. This CDR3 is built from 14 residues. Trimming removed 4 bases from V and 8 bases from J; junction bases left unmatched: 9. Germline V CDR1 and CDR2: SGHRS, YFSETQ. CDR3 nucleotides: TGCGCCAGCAGCCTTGGTTATGGGGGGGATGAGCAGTTCTTC. This translates into CASSLGYGGDEQFF.

The V and J genes are TRBV6-5 and TRBJ2-1; 9 bases are shared with TRBD2. The CDR3 has 15 residues. Germline trimming cut 6 bases from V and 6 bases from J; bases unmatched to any gene: 9. Germline V CDR1 and CDR2: MNHEY, SVGAGI. As DNA, the CDR3 is TGTGCCAGCAGCCCCCTTATTAGCGGGAGCAATGAGCAGTTCTTC. Its translation is CASSPLISGSNEQFF.

In this sample, this clone turned up once. The gene calls are TRBV19 and TRBJ2-7; the match to TRBD1 covers 7 bases. With 6 bases clipped from V and 3 bases from J, the junction kept 5 bases outside the gene matches. This CDR3 has 13 residues. The germline CDR1 and CDR2 sequences are LNHDA and SQIVND (reference sequence). The CDR3 region has the DNA TGTGCCAGTAGCAGACAGGGTCACTACGAGCAGTACTTC. Translation: CASSRQGHYEQYF.

The chain uses TRBV5-1 and TRBJ2-1, with D possibly being TRBD2 (6 bases). V lost 4 bases and J 4 bases, leaving 18 bases between the germline ends. The germline V gene encodes CDR1 SGHRS and CDR2 YFSETQ. This CDR3 has 16 residues. The CDR3 here is CASSTTGRGIYNEQFF. The CDR3 DNA is TGCGCCAGCAGCACAACCGGGAGAGGGATTTACAATGAGCAGTTCTTC.

A single count supports this clone. The V and J genes are TRBV7-8 and TRBJ2-1; the match to TRBD2 covers 10 bases. V was pared by 5 bases and J by 2 bases, with 9 bases of the junction left unmatched. The CDR3 is 17 residues long. Germline CDR1 and CDR2: SGHVS and FQNEAQ. The CDR3 region has the DNA TGTGCCAGCAGCGAGCGGGGGGGAGGATCCCCCTACAATGAGCAGTTCTTC. This codes for CASSERGGGSPYNEQFF.

The chain recombines TRBV9 with TRBJ2-5; 11 bases are shared with TRBD2. V gave up 1 base and J gave up 7 bases; unmatched junction bases: 12. CDR3 size: 17 residues. The germline V gene has CDR1 SGDLS and CDR2 YYNGEE. The DNA of the CDR3 is TGTGCCAGCAGCGTAACAGATAGCGGGAGGGACTCGGGGACCCAGTACTTC. Encoded protein: CASSVTDSGRDSGTQYF. Variable domain in full (rest from reference TRBV9 and TRBJ2-5): DSGVTQTPKHLITATGQRVTLRCSPRSGDLSVYWYQQSLDQGLQFLIQYYNGEERAKGNILERFSAQQFPDLHSELNLSSLELGDSALYFCASSVTDSGRDSGTQYFGPGTRLLVL.

This sequence joins TRBV30 and TRBJ1-4; 7 bases are a match to TRBD1. Germline assignment: CDR1 GTSNPN and CDR2 SVGIG (reference sequence). V shed 3 bases and J 5 bases; nucleotides not matched to a gene: 9. The CDR3 sequence is 15 residues long. The DNA of the CDR3 is TGTGCCTGGAGCAGGCCGGGACAGATCAATGAAAAACTGTTTTTT. Protein sequence: CAWSRPGQINEKLFF.

This chain uses TRBV6-1 with TRBJ2-7; 13 bases fit TRBD2. The junction had 8 bases not matched to a gene; V was cut back by 4 bases and J by 2 bases. The CDR3 loop spans 17 amino acids. Per germline, CDR1 MNHNS and CDR2 SASEGT. CDR3: CASSGTSGSQGAYEQYF. The DNA for the CDR3 is TGTGCCAGCAGTGGGACTAGCGGGAGCCAAGGGGCCTACGAGCAGTACTTC.

V usage is TRBV2 and J usage is TRBJ2-7; D might be TRBD2 (8 bases). The length of the CDR3 is 17 residues. Germline values: CDR1 SNHLY, CDR2 FYNNEI. V was pared by 8 bases and J by 0 bases, with 23 bases between. The CDR3 loop reads CASGARGGRGSSYEQYF. The CDR3 region has the DNA TGTGCCAGCGGGGCTCGGGGGGGCAGGGGGAGCTCCTACGAGCAGTACTTC.

V and J are TRBV4-2 and TRBJ1-1, with D uncertain. CDR1 is LGHNA and CDR2 is YNFKEQ in the germline V gene. Deletions cut 0 bases from V and 4 bases from J, with 12 bases between. CDR3 length: 15 amino acids. The CDR3 nucleotides are TGTGCCAGCAGCCAAGAACGGCCGGGAGGCACTGAAGCTTTCTTT. This translates into CASSQERPGGTEAFF.

The genes are TRBV7-2 and TRBJ1-5, with 8 positions matching TRBD1. The germline gives CDR1 SGHTA, CDR2 FQGNSA. V lost 5 bases to trimming and J lost 2 bases; unmatched junction nucleotides: 2. The length of the CDR3 is 14 residues. For the CDR3, the DNA is TGTGCCAGCAGCATGACAGGGGGCAATCAGCCCCAGCATTTT. Its protein product is CASSMTGGNQPQHF.

This chain uses TRBV28 with TRBJ1-2; the match to TRBD1 covers 8 bases. The V segment lost 5 bases and the J segment 8 bases; nucleotides outside the gene matches: 7. The length of the CDR3 is 13 residues. Germline CDR1 MDHEN, CDR2 SYDVKM. CDR3 sequence (DNA): TGTGCCAGCAGTCCTAACAGGGGGTGGGGCTACACCTTC. Amino acids: CASSPNRGWGYTF.

The J gene is TRBJ2-5, the V gene TRBV5-1; 12 nucleotides align to TRBD2. The V and J ends lost 4 bases and 11 bases, in that order; junction bases with no gene match: 9. The germline gives CDR1 SGHRS, CDR2 YFSETQ. This CDR3 region has 14 residues. This chain's CDR3 is CASSLTTSGRKQYF. CDR3 DNA: TGCGCCAGCAGCCTCACCACTAGCGGGAGGAAGCAGTACTTC.

This rearrangement joins TRBV5-4 to TRBJ2-6; 8 bases fit TRBD1. The CDR3 is made up of 19 amino acids. Trimming cost V 3 bases and J 2 bases; bases outside gene matches: 13. Germline V lookup: CDR1 SGHNT, CDR2 YYREEE (reference sequence). CDR3 bases: TGTGCCAGCAGCTCCCCAGGGGGCCCAGTCCCTCCTGGGGCCAACGTCCTGACTTTC. Translation gives CASSSPGGPVPPGANVLTF.

The V call is TRBV28, the J call TRBJ2-7; 15 bases are shared with TRBD2. Germline trimming cut 6 bases from V and 3 bases from J; bases unmatched to any gene: 3. The CDR3 sequence is 15 residues long. Per germline, CDR1 MDHEN and CDR2 SYDVKM. The CDR3 region has the DNA TGTGCCAGCAGCCCGGGACTAGCGGGAGGCTACGAGCAGTACTTC. Protein sequence: CASSPGLAGGYEQYF.

This clone was seen a single time. The J gene is TRBJ2-2, the V gene TRBV5-1; 8 positions agree with TRBD2. Germline CDR1 reads SGHRS; CDR2 reads YFSETQ. The CDR3 covers 16 residues. V shed 0 bases and J 6 bases; nucleotides not matched to a gene: 7. CDR3 region: CASSLVSGRLSGELFF. CDR3 sequence (DNA): TGCGCCAGCAGCTTGGTCAGCGGGAGACTTTCCGGGGAGCTGTTTTTT.

The genes are TRBV9 and TRBJ2-5, with 9 bases fitting TRBD2. This CDR3 contains 14 residues. With 3 bases clipped from V and 5 bases from J, the junction kept 5 bases outside the gene matches. Germline V gene lookup returns CDR1 SGDLS and CDR2 YYNGEE. Written as DNA, the CDR3 is TGTGCCAGCAGCGCGCGGGAGGGAGGGGAGACCCAGTACTTC. It yields the protein CASSAREGGETQYF.

This clone was observed a handful of times. Sequence at one end of the junction differs from germline and may be a read error. The CDR3 loop reads CASSSGLASNNEQFF. In DNA, the CDR3 is TGTGCTAGCAGCTCGGGACTAGCGAGTAACAATGAGCAGTTCTTC. The J gene is TRBJ2-1, the V gene TRBV7-7; 10 nucleotides match TRBD2. The CDR3 runs to 15 residues. The germline V gene has CDR1 SSHAT and CDR2 FNYEAQ (reference sequence). The whole variable domain, remainder taken from reference TRBV7-7 and TRBJ2-1, is GAGVSQSPRYKVTKRGQDVTLRCDPISSHATLYWYQQALGQGPEFLTYFNYEAQPDKSGLPSDRFSAERPEGSISTLTIQRTEQRDSAMYRCASSSGLASNNEQFFGPGTRLTVL.